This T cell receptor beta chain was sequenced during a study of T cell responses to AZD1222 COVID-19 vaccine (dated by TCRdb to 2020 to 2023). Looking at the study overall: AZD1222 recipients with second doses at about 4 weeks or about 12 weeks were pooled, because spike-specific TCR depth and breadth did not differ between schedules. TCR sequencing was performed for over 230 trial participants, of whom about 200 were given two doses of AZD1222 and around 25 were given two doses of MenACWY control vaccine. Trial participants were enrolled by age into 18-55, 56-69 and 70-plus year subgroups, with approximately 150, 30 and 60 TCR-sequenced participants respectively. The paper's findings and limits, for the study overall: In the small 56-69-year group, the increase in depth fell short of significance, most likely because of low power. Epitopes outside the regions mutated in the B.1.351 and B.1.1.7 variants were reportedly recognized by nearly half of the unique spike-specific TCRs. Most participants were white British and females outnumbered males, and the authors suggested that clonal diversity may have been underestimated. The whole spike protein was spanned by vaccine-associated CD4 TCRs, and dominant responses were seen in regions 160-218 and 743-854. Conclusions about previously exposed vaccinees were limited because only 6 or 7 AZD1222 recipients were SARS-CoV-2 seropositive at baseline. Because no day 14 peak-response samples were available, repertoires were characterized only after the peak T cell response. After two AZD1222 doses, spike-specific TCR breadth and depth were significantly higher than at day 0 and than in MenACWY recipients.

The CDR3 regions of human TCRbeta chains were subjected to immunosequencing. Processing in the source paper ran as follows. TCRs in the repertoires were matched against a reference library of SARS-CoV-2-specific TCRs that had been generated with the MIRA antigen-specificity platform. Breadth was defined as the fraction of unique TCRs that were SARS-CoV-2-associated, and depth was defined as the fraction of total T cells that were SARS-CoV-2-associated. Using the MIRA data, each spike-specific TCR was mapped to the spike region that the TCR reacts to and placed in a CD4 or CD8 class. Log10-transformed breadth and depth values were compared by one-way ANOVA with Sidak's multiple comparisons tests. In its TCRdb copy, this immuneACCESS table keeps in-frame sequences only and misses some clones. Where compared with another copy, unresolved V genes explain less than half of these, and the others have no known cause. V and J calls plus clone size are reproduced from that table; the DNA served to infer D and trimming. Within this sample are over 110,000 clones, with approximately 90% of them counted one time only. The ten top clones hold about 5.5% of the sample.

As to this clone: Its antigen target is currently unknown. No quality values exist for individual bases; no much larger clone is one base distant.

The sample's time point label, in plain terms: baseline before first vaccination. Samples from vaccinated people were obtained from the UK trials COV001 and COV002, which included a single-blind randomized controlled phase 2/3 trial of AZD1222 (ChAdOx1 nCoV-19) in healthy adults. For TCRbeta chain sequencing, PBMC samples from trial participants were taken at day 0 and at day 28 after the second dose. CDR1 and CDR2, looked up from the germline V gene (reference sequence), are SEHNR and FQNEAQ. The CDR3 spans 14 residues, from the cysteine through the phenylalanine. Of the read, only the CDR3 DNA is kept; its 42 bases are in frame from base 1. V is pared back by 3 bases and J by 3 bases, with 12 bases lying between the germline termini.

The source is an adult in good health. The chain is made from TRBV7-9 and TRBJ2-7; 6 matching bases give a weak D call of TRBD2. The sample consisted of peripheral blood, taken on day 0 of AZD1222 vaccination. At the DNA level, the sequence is TGTGCCAGCAGCTTCCGGGACTCCTTCTACGAGCAGTACTTC. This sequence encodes CASSFRDSFYEQYF. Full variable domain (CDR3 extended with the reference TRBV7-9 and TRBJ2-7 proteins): DTGVSQNPRHKITKRGQNVTFRCDPISEHNRLYWYRQTLGQGPEFLTYFQNEAQLEKSRLLSDRFSAERPKGSFSTLEIQRTEQGDSAMYLCASSFRDSFYEQYFGPGTRLTVT.